These T cell receptor beta chains were read from a single sample in a study of blood T cell repertoires in COVID-19. Here immunoSEQ multiplex PCR was the method, and the copy in TCRdb shows in-frame clones only, minus some. The sample shows tens of thousands of clones, approximately 80% of them seen only once. Specimen: peripheral blood. These receptor sequences come from a human donor in a cohort sampled during active COVID-19. Both conserved end residues are part of each CDR3. D genes are given only for firm matches. Rows give clone size only sometimes, using once, few, many, or a class for an expanded clone.

D gene	clone size	V gene	J gene	CDR3 length	CDR3 protein
TRBD2	.	TRBV7-9	TRBJ2-3	18	CASSLGTSGGTSTDTQYF
.	.	TRBV2	TRBJ2-1	15	CASSEMLRGRDEQFF
TRBD1	few	TRBV7-9	TRBJ2-7	14	CASSFSSARGEQYF
TRBD2	.	TRBV5-1	TRBJ2-1	15	CASSTLAGVGNEQFF
TRBD2	.	TRBV2	TRBJ2-5	14	CASGREGAGGPQYF
.	.	TRBV4-2	TRBJ1-6	14	CASSQGGRVSPLHF
TRBD2	.	TRBV11-2	TRBJ2-7	17	CASRKLAGDPGDYEQYF
TRBD2	.	TRBV2	TRBJ2-1	15	CASSVGGAKNNEQFF
.	.	TRBV2	TRBJ2-5	12	CASRGARETQYF
TRBD2	.	TRBV9	TRBJ2-5	15	CASSVAAGDQETQYF
.	few	TRBV2	TRBJ2-1	11	CASSDAGKRFF
.	once	TRBV6-6	TRBJ2-7	14	CASSPPEGRNEQYF
TRBD2	once	TRBV5-1	TRBJ2-5	17	CASSFQPGLAGQETQYF
TRBD1	.	TRBV10-3	TRBJ1-1	14	CAISATGGITEAFF
.	.	TRBV12-3/TRBV12-4	TRBJ1-2	12	CASSPSLDICTF
.	.	TRBV2	TRBJ2-5	14	CASSEVTGSETQYF
.	.	TRBV18	TRBJ1-2	16	CASSRGQGQNNYGYTF
.	.	TRBV2	TRBJ2-5	14	CASSGLARQETQYF
.	.	TRBV10-1	TRBJ2-7	18	CASSELGLRLLRYYEQYF
TRBD1	.	TRBV28	TRBJ2-2	15	CASSSGTGLTGELFF
.	.	TRBV7-9	TRBJ1-5	15	CASSPEGGGNQPQHF
TRBD1	.	TRBV28	TRBJ1-5	15	CASSSTGGGVQPQHF
.	.	TRBV29-1	TRBJ1-2	13	CSVEGLATYGYTF
TRBD2	.	TRBV28	TRBJ2-5	13	CASRLAGVETQYF
.	.	TRBV27	TRBJ2-6	15	CASTTDRSGANVLTF
.	.	TRBV7-8	TRBJ2-2	17	CASSLDGRSPHTGELFF
.	.	TRBV4-1	TRBJ2-4	15	CASSQGGSATNIQYF
TRBD1	.	TRBV6-6	TRBJ2-5	15	CASSYRTGGTETQYF
TRBD2	.	TRBV7-2	TRBJ2-3	15	CASSLAVAGVGTQYF
.	.	TRBV3-1/TRBV3-2	TRBJ2-3	18	CASSQDYGQNSPLDTQYF
.	.	TRBV19	TRBJ2-5	12	CASSYGRETQYF
.	.	TRBV14	TRBJ2-3	14	CASSHSTGTDTQYF
.	.	TRBV19	TRBJ1-1	15	CASSPQPGGPTEAFF
.	.	TRBV15	TRBJ1-2	13	CATSKDRNYGYTF
TRBD2	.	TRBV4-2	TRBJ2-1	15	CASSQALAGVIEQFF
TRBD1	.	TRBV7-9	TRBJ2-5	13	CASIQGARETQYF
.	.	TRBV5-1	TRBJ2-2	16	CASSLEARSDTGELFF
.	.	TRBV11-2	TRBJ2-5	16	CASSPRSFFNQETQYF
TRBD2	.	TRBV7-2	TRBJ2-5	16	CASSLASGGALETQYF
.	.	TRBV7-8	TRBJ2-7	15	CASSLVSTSSYEQYF
TRBD1	.	TRBV3-1/TRBV3-2	TRBJ1-5	16	CASSQGINRGNQPQHF
.	once	TRBV9	TRBJ2-3	13	CASSVGAPDTQYF
.	once	TRBV7-8	TRBJ2-1	13	CASTLDFGDEQFF
TRBD1	once	TRBV24-1	TRBJ1-5	15	CATSDSGTGEQPQHF
TRBD1	.	TRBV18	TRBJ2-7	16	CASSAGQGSAVYEQYF
TRBD1	.	TRBV16	TRBJ1-3	18	CASSQSPPTGGSGNTIYF
TRBD2	.	TRBV5-1	TRBJ2-1	16	CASSYSGTSGSLGEFF
TRBD1	once	TRBV29-1	TRBJ1-2	13	CSVTRGTGNGYTF
.	.	TRBV28	TRBJ1-1	15	CASSTRPPRGTEAFF
TRBD1	.	TRBV14	TRBJ1-2	14	CASSQAGGFVGYTF
TRBD2	.	TRBV15	TRBJ2-1	18	CATSRDLAGGSSYNEQFF
.	.	TRBV6-2/TRBV6-3	TRBJ2-7	15	CASSYSASDPYEQYF
TRBD2	few	TRBV19	TRBJ2-3	15	CASSISGRGTDTQYF
TRBD2	once	TRBV4-1	TRBJ2-5	16	CASSQSGLAGAETQYF
TRBD1	.	TRBV12-3/TRBV12-4	TRBJ2-2	13	CASRPDRRGELFF